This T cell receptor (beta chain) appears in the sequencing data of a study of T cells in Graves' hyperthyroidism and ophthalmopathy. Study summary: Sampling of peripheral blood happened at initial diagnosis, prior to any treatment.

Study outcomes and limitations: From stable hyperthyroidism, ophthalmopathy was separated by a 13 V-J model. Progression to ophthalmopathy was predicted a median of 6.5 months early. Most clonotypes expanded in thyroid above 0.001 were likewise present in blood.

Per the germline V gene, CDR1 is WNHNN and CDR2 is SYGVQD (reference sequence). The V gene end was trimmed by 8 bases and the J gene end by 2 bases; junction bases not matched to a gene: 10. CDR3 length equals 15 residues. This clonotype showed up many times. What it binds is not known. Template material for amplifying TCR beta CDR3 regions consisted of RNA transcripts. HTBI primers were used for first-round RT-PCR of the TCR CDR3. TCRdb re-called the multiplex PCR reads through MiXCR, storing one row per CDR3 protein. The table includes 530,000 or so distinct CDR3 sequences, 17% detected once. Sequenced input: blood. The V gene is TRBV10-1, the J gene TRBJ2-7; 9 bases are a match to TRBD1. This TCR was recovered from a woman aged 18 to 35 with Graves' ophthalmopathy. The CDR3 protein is CASGHRGQGPYEQYF. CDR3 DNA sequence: TGCGCCAGCGGCCATCGGGGACAGGGTCCCTACGAGCAGTACTTC.